Following are 18 T cell receptor beta chains from one sample sequenced in a study of a mutant IDH1 vaccine in newly diagnosed glioma. These receptors have no known antigen. Stated time point: week 11, during vaccination. The investigators gave 300 ug of mutant IDH1 20-mer peptide in each vaccine dose, together with topical imiquimod. Data came from immunoSEQ multiplex PCR; TCRdb stores just in-frame clones and leaves some out. The sample includes some 120,000 clones, roughly 77% seen only once; the top ten take 4.5% to 5.5%. The material was PBMCs, obtained from a glioma patient whose treatment included an IDH1 peptide vaccine. These receptors all stem from a man aged 40-49 years with glioma.

V is TRBV5-1 and J is TRBJ2-7, with TRBD1 matching 8 bases. J lost 4 bases, V lost 4 bases, and 10 bases had no gene match. The CDR3 is 15 residues long. In germline, CDR1 is SGHRS, CDR2 YFSETQ. In DNA form, the CDR3 reads TGCGCCAGCAGCACCCGGACAGGGTTATGGTACGAGCAGTACTTC. This translates into CASSTRTGLWYEQYF.

V gene TRBV28 combines with J gene TRBJ2-7; weak D call: TRBD1 (5 bases). Germline CDR1 reads MDHEN; CDR2 reads SYDVKM. V was shortened by 2 bases and J by 11 bases, with 13 bases between the two germline ends. The CDR3 extends over 12 amino acids. This chain's CDR3 is CASSLGAGQKYF. The CDR3 nucleotides are TGTGCCAGCAGTTTAGGGGCAGGGCAAAAGTACTTC.

The V call is TRBV7-6, the J call TRBJ2-7; the match to TRBD1 covers 9 bases. CDR3 length equals 15 residues. Trimming at V came to 4 bases and at J to 3 bases, leaving 7 bases not matched to a gene. The germline gives CDR1 SGHVS, CDR2 FNYEAQ. The CDR3: CASSYSRTGDYEQYF. The DNA for the CDR3 is TGTGCCAGCAGCTACAGCCGGACAGGGGACTACGAGCAGTACTTC.

CDR3 loop: CASSPRSGERSYEQYF. In DNA form, the CDR3 reads TGTGCCAGCAGCCCCCGGTCGGGGGAACGATCCTACGAGCAGTACTTC. The chain combines TRBV9 with TRBJ2-7; weak D call: TRBD2 (6 bases). The CDR3 totals 16 residues. The germline CDR1 and CDR2 sequences are SGDLS and YYNGEE. The germline V and J ends were trimmed by 4 bases and 1 base, with 18 bases remaining between them.

The rearrangement uses TRBV5-1 and TRBJ1-5, with 7 bases lining up with TRBD1. Trimming took 0 bases from V and 5 from J; bases not matched to a gene: 8. The V gene's germline CDR1 is SGHRS and CDR2 YFSETQ. CDR3 length: 16 amino acids. This chain's CDR3 is CASSLGDRDSDQPQHF. CDR3 DNA: TGCGCCAGCAGCTTGGGTGACAGGGATTCCGATCAGCCCCAGCATTTT.

This chain links TRBV19 with TRBJ1-5, with TRBD1 as a possible D gene (5 bases). The CDR3 extends over 13 amino acids. Trimming stripped 5 bases from V and 5 bases from J, with 10 bases between. CDR1 and CDR2 from the germline V gene are LNHDA and SQIVND (reference sequence). Here the CDR3 reads CASSHRRDQPQHF. The CDR3, as DNA: TGTGCCAGTAGTCACAGGCGAGATCAGCCCCAGCATTTT. Full variable domain (remainder filled in from reference TRBV19 and TRBJ1-5): DGGITQSPKYLFRKEGQNVTLSCEQNLNHDAMYWYRQDPGQGLRLIYYSQIVNDFQKGDIAEGYSVSREKKESFPLTVTSAQKNPTAFYLCASSHRRDQPQHFGDGTRLSIL.

This chain connects TRBV29-1 to TRBJ1-2; no definite D call. Trimming shortened V by 2 bases and J by 4 bases, and 11 bases separated the two germline ends. The CDR3 extends over 13 amino acids. Germline lookup yields CDR1 SQVTM and CDR2 ANQGSEA. The CDR3 DNA follows: TGCAGCGTTGAAAAGGGCGTCGGCTATGGCTACACCTTC. Its translation is CSVEKGVGYGYTF.

The chain joins TRBV28 to TRBJ2-5; D uncertain. Germline V gives CDR1 MDHEN, CDR2 SYDVKM. The CDR3 spans 11 residues. Trimming removed 3 bases from V and 4 bases from J, with 3 bases in between. The CDR3 coding sequence is TGTGCCAGCAGTTTGAGAGAGACCCAGTACTTC. This translates into CASSLRETQYF.

The rearrangement uses TRBV5-1 and TRBJ2-7, with D possibly being TRBD2 (6 bases). The CDR3 has 14 amino acids. V lost 4 bases, J lost 0 bases, and 11 bases lay in between. The germline V gene encodes CDR1 SGHRS and CDR2 YFSETQ. DNA of the CDR3: TGCGCCAGCAGCGACAAGGACTACTCCTACGAGCAGTACTTC. Amino acids: CASSDKDYSYEQYF.

This clone was observed a few times. The V and J genes are TRBV28 and TRBJ1-1, with D possibly being TRBD1 (6 bases). The CDR3 length is 13 residues. CDR1 and CDR2 (germline): MDHEN, SYDVKM. The V end was cut by 7 bases, the J end by 4 bases, with 13 bases between. The CDR3 nucleotides are TGTGCCAGCATCATGGGGGCTGGCACTGAAGCTTTCTTT. As protein: CASIMGAGTEAFF.

The rearrangement joins TRBV5-1 to TRBJ2-1, with 8 bases that match TRBD1. The CDR3 runs to 14 residues. Germline lookup yields CDR1 SGHRS and CDR2 YFSETQ. With V trimmed by 7 bases and J by 8 bases, 11 bases remained unmatched. For the CDR3, the DNA is TGCGCCAGCCAAACAGGGGGTGGTCGTCATGAGCAGTTCTTC. Translation: CASQTGGGRHEQFF.

The genes are TRBV9 and TRBJ2-5; 10 bases align to TRBD2. After removal of 4 bases from V and 2 bases from J, the junction contained 5 bases not matched to a gene. The CDR3 is 15 residues long. Germline V gives CDR1 SGDLS, CDR2 YYNGEE. Here the CDR3 reads CASSSGLASQETQYF. For the CDR3, the DNA is TGTGCCAGCAGCTCGGGACTAGCGTCTCAAGAGACCCAGTACTTC. The full variable domain, its missing parts supplied by reference TRBV9 and TRBJ2-5, is DSGVTQTPKHLITATGQRVTLRCSPRSGDLSVYWYQQSLDQGLQFLIQYYNGEERAKGNILERFSAQQFPDLHSELNLSSLELGDSALYFCASSSGLASQETQYFGPGTRLLVL.

V and J are TRBV27 and TRBJ1-5; 9 bases are a match to TRBD1. The CDR3 length is 15 residues. Losses at the gene ends were 2 bases for V and 3 bases for J; bases not matched to a gene: 2. Germline V lookup: CDR1 MNHEY, CDR2 SMNVEV (reference sequence). This CDR3 is CASSLTGGYNQPQHF. The CDR3, as DNA: TGTGCCAGCAGTTTAACAGGGGGCTACAATCAGCCCCAGCATTTT.

V and J are TRBV28 and TRBJ1-4; no definite D call. The CDR3 extends over 14 amino acids. V was cut by 3 bases and J by 4 bases, with 9 bases left in between. Germline V gene lookup returns CDR1 MDHEN and CDR2 SYDVKM. This CDR3 is CASSLGGINEKLFF. Here the CDR3 DNA reads TGTGCCAGCAGTTTGGGTGGGATTAATGAAAAACTGTTTTTT.

This CDR3 is CASSDGTGIRQPQHF. The DNA of the CDR3 is TGTGCCAGCAGCGACGGGACAGGGATACGTCAGCCCCAGCATTTT. V usage is TRBV6-5 and J usage is TRBJ1-5; the match to TRBD1 covers 9 bases. V was pared by 6 bases and J by 6 bases, with 9 bases of the junction left unmatched. The length of the CDR3 is 15 residues. Germline V CDR1 and CDR2: MNHEY, SVGAGI.

The V call is TRBV6-1, the J call TRBJ2-1, with D perhaps TRBD1 (6 bases). CDR1 is MNHNS, CDR2 SASEGT, per germline. The CDR3 spans 15 residues. The germline V and J ends were trimmed by 2 bases and 8 bases, with 16 bases remaining between them. CDR3 in amino acids: CASSEYGNREYEQFF. Written as DNA, the CDR3 is TGTGCCAGCAGTGAATATGGTAACAGGGAATATGAGCAGTTCTTC.

The chain joins TRBV7-8 to TRBJ2-1; D might be TRBD2 (6 bases). The CDR3 contains 15 residues. Trimming removed 2 bases from V and 3 bases from J, with 11 bases in between. Germline-derived CDR1 and CDR2 are SGHVS and FQNEAQ. In DNA form, the CDR3 reads TGTGCCAGCAGCTTACAGGGAGGCGGCTACAATGAGCAGTTCTTC. As protein: CASSLQGGGYNEQFF.

V and J are TRBV28 and TRBJ1-2; D is undetermined. This CDR3 is 14 amino acids long. CDR1 is MDHEN and CDR2 is SYDVKM in the germline V gene. Trimming took 4 bases from V and 8 from J, leaving 17 bases between them. CDR3 in amino acids: CASSSLGGSGGYTF. In DNA, the CDR3 is TGTGCCAGCAGTTCCCTGGGAGGGAGTGGCGGCTACACCTTC.